The 2 T cell receptor beta chains given below trace back to one sample, sequenced in a study of cytomegalovirus exposure and HLA in healthy donors. A multiplex PCR was run with 60 Vbeta primers and 13 Jbeta primers. The method was immunoSEQ multiplex PCR; TCRdb's version includes in-frame clones alone and lacks a portion of them. This table holds more than 130,000 clones, 77% found once. Sequencing was carried out using PBMCs. These receptors were obtained from a woman aged 45-65 years in good health and CMV-seronegative.

This rearrangement joins TRBV29-1 to TRBJ2-7; no firm D call. The CDR3 covers 13 residues. Trimming cost V 2 bases and J 3 bases, with 11 bases left between them. CDR1 SQVTM and CDR2 ANQGSEA come from the germline V gene. In DNA, the CDR3 is TGCAGCGTTGAAATACAAAACCGCTACGAGCAGTACTTC. This sequence encodes CSVEIQNRYEQYF.

This clone was seen just once. V and J are TRBV2 and TRBJ1-2, with 9 bases fitting TRBD1. J lost 0 bases, V lost 7 bases, and 3 bases had no gene match. The CDR3 is made up of 14 amino acids. Germline-derived CDR1 and CDR2 are SNHLY and FYNNEI. This chain's CDR3 is CASIGTGTNYGYTF. CDR3 bases: TGTGCCAGCATTGGGACAGGGACTAACTATGGCTACACCTTC.